This is a list of T cell receptor beta chains from one sample in a study of blood T cell repertoires in COVID-19. The repertoire was sequenced with immunoSEQ multiplex PCR; TCRdb's copy has only in-frame clones and lacks some. The table lists 160,000 or so clones, about 80% of them singletons, with nearly 3.5% in the top ten. The material sequenced was PBMCs or T cells enriched from blood (not recorded which). Receptor source: a woman aged 60-75 years who had recovered from COVID-19. Each CDR3 is given with its conserved first and last residue. A D gene is named only where the DNA matches it firmly. Only part of the rows carry a size: once, few, many, or a class if the clone is expanded.

DNA: TGTGCTAGTGGTTTTTTATTCAGTGAAGCTTTCTTT
CDR3: CASGFLFSEAFF
length: 12
V: TRBV12-5
D: NA
size: NA
J: TRBJ1-1

DNA: TGTGCCAGCAGCTCAGATACAGGGGGTACGCAGTATTTT
CDR3: CASSSDTGGTQYF
length: 13
V: TRBV11-2
D: TRBD1
size: NA
J: TRBJ2-3

DNA: TGTGCCAGCACCGCAGAACAGAAAGTCTACGAGCAGTACTTC
CDR3: CASTAEQKVYEQYF
length: 14
V: TRBV2
D: NA
size: NA
J: TRBJ2-7

DNA: TGCAGCGTTGATTCTCCAGGGGAAGCTTTCTTT
CDR3: CSVDSPGEAFF
length: 11
V: TRBV29-1
D: NA
size: NA
J: TRBJ1-1

DNA: TGTGCCAGCAGTACGAACAGGGGAGATAATTCACCCCTCCACTTT
CDR3: CASSTNRGDNSPLHF
length: 15
V: TRBV27
D: TRBD1
size: few
J: TRBJ1-6

DNA: TGTGCCAGCAGGAGCGGGGGGGCCGAGAGAGAGCAGTACTTC
CDR3: CASRSGGAEREQYF
length: 14
V: TRBV21-1
D: NA
size: NA
J: TRBJ2-7

DNA: TGTGCCAGCAGCCCCCGAGGACAGGCCCAAGAGACCCAGTACTTC
CDR3: CASSPRGQAQETQYF
length: 15
V: TRBV6-5
D: TRBD1
size: NA
J: TRBJ2-5

DNA: TGCGCCAGCGAGAGCGGGGGGGTCACCGGGGAGCTGTTTTTT
CDR3: CASESGGVTGELFF
length: 14
V: TRBV10-2
D: TRBD2
size: NA
J: TRBJ2-2

DNA: TGTGCCAGCAGTGAACGAGGGTCTAATGAAAAACTGTTTTTT
CDR3: CASSERGSNEKLFF
length: 14
V: TRBV2
D: NA
size: once
J: TRBJ1-4

DNA: TGTGCCAGCGGACAGATCTATGGCTACACCTTC
CDR3: CASGQIYGYTF
length: 11
V: TRBV2
D: NA
size: NA
J: TRBJ1-2

DNA: TGTGCCAGTAGTCGTGGGGAGGGTAATTCACCCCTCCACTTT
CDR3: CASSRGEGNSPLHF
length: 14
V: TRBV19
D: NA
size: few
J: TRBJ1-6

DNA: TGTGCCAGCAGCTTAAGTACAGGTTCGAATTCACCCCTCCACTTT
CDR3: CASSLSTGSNSPLHF
length: 15
V: TRBV7-2
D: NA
size: few
J: TRBJ1-6

DNA: TGTGCCTGGGAAATAGGAGCTGGGGCCAACGTCCTGACTTTC
CDR3: CAWEIGAGANVLTF
length: 14
V: TRBV30
D: NA
size: NA
J: TRBJ2-6

DNA: TGTGCCAGCAGTTACGGGGGGGTCGGTCAGCCCCAGCATTTT
CDR3: CASSYGGVGQPQHF
length: 14
V: TRBV6-2/TRBV6-3
D: NA
size: NA
J: TRBJ1-5

DNA: TGTGCCAGCAGCGCTGGACAATTCTACGAGCAGTACTTC
CDR3: CASSAGQFYEQYF
length: 13
V: TRBV7-9
D: NA
size: NA
J: TRBJ2-7

DNA: TGTGCCTGGAGGACAGGGCCCTATGGCTACACCTTC
CDR3: CAWRTGPYGYTF
length: 12
V: TRBV30
D: TRBD1
size: NA
J: TRBJ1-2

DNA: TGCGCCAGCAGCTCGGGGACTCTTTCCTCGACCTCTGGGGCCAACGTCCTGACTTTC
CDR3: CASSSGTLSSTSGANVLTF
length: 19
V: TRBV5-1
D: NA
size: NA
J: TRBJ2-6

DNA: TGTGCCAGCAGCAAAGCGCTTTCCTGGACAGCTAACTATGGCTACACCTTC
CDR3: CASSKALSWTANYGYTF
length: 17
V: TRBV21-1
D: NA
size: NA
J: TRBJ1-2

DNA: TGTGCCAGTCGGACAAACTCCTACGAGCAGTACTTC
CDR3: CASRTNSYEQYF
length: 12
V: TRBV6-1
D: NA
size: NA
J: TRBJ2-7

DNA: TGTGCCACCAGCAGTCGCGGACAGGGCAGGTACACCGGGGAGCTGTTTTTT
CDR3: CATSSRGQGRYTGELFF
length: 17
V: TRBV15
D: TRBD1
size: NA
J: TRBJ2-2

DNA: TGCGCCAGCCAGCAGGGGGCGGGCACTGAAGCTTTCTTT
CDR3: CASQQGAGTEAFF
length: 13
V: TRBV5-1
D: TRBD1
size: NA
J: TRBJ1-1

DNA: TGTGCCAGCTCACCACCCCCCAGGGGCCTTAGCACCGGGGAGCTGTTTTTT
CDR3: CASSPPPRGLSTGELFF
length: 17
V: TRBV18
D: NA
size: NA
J: TRBJ2-2

DNA: TGCGCCAGCAGCTTTGCTAGCGGGGTATCCTACAATGAGCAGTTCTTC
CDR3: CASSFASGVSYNEQFF
length: 16
V: TRBV5-1
D: TRBD2
size: once
J: TRBJ2-1

DNA: TGTGCCAGCGGCGCAGGGTGGCTGTTTTTT
CDR3: CASGAGWLFF
length: 10
V: TRBV12-3/TRBV12-4
D: NA
size: NA
J: TRBJ2-2

DNA: TGCGCCAGCAGTGAGAACCTAACAGGGCCCCAGCATTTT
CDR3: CASSENLTGPQHF
length: 13
V: TRBV10-2
D: NA
size: NA
J: TRBJ1-5

DNA: TGTGCCAGCACCTCTCCTAGCGGGGGGCCAGATACGCAGTATTTT
CDR3: CASTSPSGGPDTQYF
length: 15
V: TRBV9
D: TRBD2
size: once
J: TRBJ2-3

DNA: TGTGCCAGCAGCGCAAGCGGGGGGGCCTCTCTGTATGAGCAGTTCTTC
CDR3: CASSASGGASLYEQFF
length: 16
V: TRBV9
D: TRBD2
size: NA
J: TRBJ2-1

DNA: TGTGCCTGGAGTGCCAGGGACGAGCAGTACTTC
CDR3: CAWSARDEQYF
length: 11
V: TRBV30
D: NA
size: NA
J: TRBJ2-7

DNA: TGTGCCAGCAGCTTACAGGGTAGCAATCAGCCCCAGCATTTT
CDR3: CASSLQGSNQPQHF
length: 14
V: TRBV7-8
D: NA
size: NA
J: TRBJ1-5

DNA: TGTGCCAGCAGCTTGGGGCTTTACACAGATACGCAGTATTTT
CDR3: CASSLGLYTDTQYF
length: 14
V: TRBV13
D: NA
size: NA
J: TRBJ2-3

DNA: TGTGCCAGCAGTGAAGCGCTTCAAGGACTAGCGAGTGGGGAGCAGTACTTC
CDR3: CASSEALQGLASGEQYF
length: 17
V: TRBV6-1
D: TRBD2
size: NA
J: TRBJ2-7

DNA: TGTGCCAGCTCACCTGACAGTACCTTGAACACTGAAGCTTTCTTT
CDR3: CASSPDSTLNTEAFF
length: 15
V: TRBV18
D: NA
size: NA
J: TRBJ1-1

DNA: TGTGCCAGCAGCTTACTCGGTCAGGGGTTCACTGAAGCTTTCTTT
CDR3: CASSLLGQGFTEAFF
length: 15
V: TRBV7-9
D: NA
size: NA
J: TRBJ1-1

DNA: TGTGCCAGTAGTAGTTGGGGGCAGCTGGGCAATCAGCCCCAGCATTTT
CDR3: CASSSWGQLGNQPQHF
length: 16
V: TRBV19
D: NA
size: NA
J: TRBJ1-5

DNA: TGCGCCAGCAGTCAACGAACAGGGGACACTGAAGCTTTCTTT
CDR3: CASSQRTGDTEAFF
length: 14
V: TRBV23-1
D: TRBD1
size: NA
J: TRBJ1-1

DNA: TGTGCCAGCAGCCCAGGACAGGGGTTCGGGCTCAATGAGCAGTTCTTC
CDR3: CASSPGQGFGLNEQFF
length: 16
V: TRBV14
D: TRBD1
size: NA
J: TRBJ2-1

DNA: TGCAGCGTTGCGGTAGGGCGGGCAGATACGCAGTATTTT
CDR3: CSVAVGRADTQYF
length: 13
V: TRBV29-1
D: NA
size: NA
J: TRBJ2-3